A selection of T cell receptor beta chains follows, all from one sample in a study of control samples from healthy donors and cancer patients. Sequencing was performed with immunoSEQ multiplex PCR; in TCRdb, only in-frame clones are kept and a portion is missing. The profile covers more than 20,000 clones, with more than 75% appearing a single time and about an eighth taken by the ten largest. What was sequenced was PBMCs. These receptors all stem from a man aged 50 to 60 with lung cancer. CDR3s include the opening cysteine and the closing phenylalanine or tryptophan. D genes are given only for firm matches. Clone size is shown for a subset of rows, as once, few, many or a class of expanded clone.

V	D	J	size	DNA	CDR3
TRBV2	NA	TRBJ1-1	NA	TGTGCCAGCGGAGGACAGAGTAACACTGAAGCTTTCTTT	CASGGQSNTEAFF
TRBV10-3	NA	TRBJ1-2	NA	TGTGCCATCAGTGTGGGGGGAAATAACTATGGCTACACCTTC	CAISVGGNNYGYTF
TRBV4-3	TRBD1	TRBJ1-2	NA	TGCGCCAGCAGCCCTACCCGGGACAGCTATGGCTACACCTTC	CASSPTRDSYGYTF
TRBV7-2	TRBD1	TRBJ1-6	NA	TGTGCCAGCAGCTTCGGGACAGGGAATTCACCCCTCCACTTT	CASSFGTGNSPLHF
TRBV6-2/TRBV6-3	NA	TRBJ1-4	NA	TGTGCCAGCAGCAAGAGCCCAGGGCGAGGATTCGAAAAACTGTTTTTT	CASSKSPGRGFEKLFF
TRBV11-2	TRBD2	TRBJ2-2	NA	TGTGCCAGCAGCTTAGATCCCAGCGGGGGTGACACCGGGGAGCTGTTTTTT	CASSLDPSGGDTGELFF
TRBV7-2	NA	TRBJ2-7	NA	TGTGCCAGCAGCCCATCAGGACAGACCTCCTACGAGCAGTACTTC	CASSPSGQTSYEQYF
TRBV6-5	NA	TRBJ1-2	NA	TGTGCCAGCAGTAGGGGGGGGCAGGAGGGGAGCTACACCTTC	CASSRGGQEGSYTF
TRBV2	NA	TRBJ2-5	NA	TGTGCCAGCAGTGAAGAGAGAGTCGGGGAGACCCAGTACTTC	CASSEERVGETQYF
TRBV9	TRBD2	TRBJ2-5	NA	TGTGCCAGCAGCCACCGCTACGTCGGGGGGGCCGGAGAGACCCAGTACTTC	CASSHRYVGGAGETQYF
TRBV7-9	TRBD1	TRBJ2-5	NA	TGTGCCAGCAGCTTAGGAGGGACAGGGGGTAAACAAGAGACCCAGTACTTC	CASSLGGTGGKQETQYF
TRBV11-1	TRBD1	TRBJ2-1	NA	TGTGCCAGCAGCCCCACCAACAGGGGCAATGAGCAGTTCTTC	CASSPTNRGNEQFF
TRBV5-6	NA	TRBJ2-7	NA	TGTGCCAGCAGCTGGAACAGGGTAACCTACGAGCAGTACTTC	CASSWNRVTYEQYF
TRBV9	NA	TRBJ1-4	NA	TGTGCCAGCAGCGTAGCCTTAGGGGAAGCAACTAATGAAAAACTGTTTTTT	CASSVALGEATNEKLFF
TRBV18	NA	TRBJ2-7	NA	TGTGCCAGCTCACCAGGCGGGGTGGCTTCCTACGAGCAGTACTTC	CASSPGGVASYEQYF
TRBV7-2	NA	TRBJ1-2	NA	TGTGCCAGCAGAAGGACCCTGACGCGGTGGGGCTACACCTTC	CASRRTLTRWGYTF
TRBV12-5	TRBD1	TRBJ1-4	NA	TGTGCTAGTGGTTTGGCCGGGACAGCAGGTGAAAAACTGTTTTTT	CASGLAGTAGEKLFF
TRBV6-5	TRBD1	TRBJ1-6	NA	TGTGCCAGCAGTCACCGGGACAGGGACAATTCACCCCTCCACTTT	CASSHRDRDNSPLHF
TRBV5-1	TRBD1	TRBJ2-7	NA	TGCGCCAGCAGCTTGCCCGAACGGACAGGGGCGATATACGAGCAGTACTTC	CASSLPERTGAIYEQYF
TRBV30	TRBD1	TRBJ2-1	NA	TGTGCCTGGAACAGGGGGCGAAATGAGCAGTTCTTC	CAWNRGRNEQFF
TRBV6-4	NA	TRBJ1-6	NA	TGTGCCAGCAGGGGTATGGAGGGACACCTGAAGAGCTCCTATAATTCACCCCTCCACTTT	CASRGMEGHLKSSYNSPLHF
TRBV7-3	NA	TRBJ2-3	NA	TGTGCCAGCAGCTTAGGACTGAGCACAGATACGCAGTATTTT	CASSLGLSTDTQYF
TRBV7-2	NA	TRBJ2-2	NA	TGTGCCAGCAGCTTAGTTTTCCCGCCCGGGGAGCTGTTTTTT	CASSLVFPPGELFF
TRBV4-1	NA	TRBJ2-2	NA	TGCGCCAGCAGCCAAACTACCATGGGTATTGGAACCGGGGAGCTGTTTTTT	CASSQTTMGIGTGELFF
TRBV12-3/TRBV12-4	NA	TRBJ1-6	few	TGTGCCAGCCGAAATGCCCCCGATTCACCCCTCCACTTT	CASRNAPDSPLHF
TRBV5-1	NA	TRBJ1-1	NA	TGCGCCAGCAGCTTGGAGGGGGGTTTGAACACTGAAGCTTTCTTT	CASSLEGGLNTEAFF
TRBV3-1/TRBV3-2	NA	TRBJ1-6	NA	TGTGCCGGCGCTAAGGGGGGGGGCGAGGATTCACCCCTCCACTTT	CAGAKGGGEDSPLHF
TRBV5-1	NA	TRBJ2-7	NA	TGCGCCAGCAGCTCCATTGGTCCAGGTATTTCCTACGAGCAGTACTTC	CASSSIGPGISYEQYF
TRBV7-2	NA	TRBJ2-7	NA	TGTGCCAGCAGCCCCACTCCCTATGGTACCGAGAGCGTGTACTTC	CASSPTPYGTESVYF
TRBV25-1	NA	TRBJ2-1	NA	TGTGCCAGCATTGGACCCTTGGCAAATGAGCAGTTCTTC	CASIGPLANEQFF
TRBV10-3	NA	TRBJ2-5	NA	TGTGCCATCAGTGACGGGAGCGAAGAGACCCAGTACTTC	CAISDGSEETQYF
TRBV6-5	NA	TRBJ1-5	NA	TGTGCCAGCAGTTACTCCTCGGCACAGACTCAGCCCCAGCATTTT	CASSYSSAQTQPQHF
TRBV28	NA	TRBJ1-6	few	TGTGCCAGCAGGCCGCAGGGGCGTTATAATTCACCCCTCCACTTT	CASRPQGRYNSPLHF
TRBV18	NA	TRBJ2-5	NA	TGTGCCAGCTCACCCTCTAGCGAATCCGAGACCCAGTACTTC	CASSPSSESETQYF
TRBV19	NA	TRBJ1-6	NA	TGTGCCACCAAAAGGGTCCGCGGTTCACCCCTCCACTTT	CATKRVRGSPLHF
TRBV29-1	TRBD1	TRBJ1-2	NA	TGCAGCGGCGGGGGGACAGGCTATGGCTACACCTTC	CSGGGTGYGYTF
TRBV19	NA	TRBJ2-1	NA	TGTGCCAGTAGTATCCGCCGAGGGGACTACAATGAGCAGTTCTTC	CASSIRRGDYNEQFF
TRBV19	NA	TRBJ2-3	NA	TGTGCCAGCGCCCCTAGCACAGATACGCAGTATTTT	CASAPSTDTQYF
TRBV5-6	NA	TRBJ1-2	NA	TGTGCCAGCAGCTTGGACTCGGGGAAGTGGAATTATGGCTACACCTTC	CASSLDSGKWNYGYTF
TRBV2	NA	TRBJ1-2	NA	TGTGCCAGCAGTTATGGGGCAGGCGCGGAAGGCTACACCTTC	CASSYGAGAEGYTF
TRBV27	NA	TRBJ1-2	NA	TGTGCCAGCAGCGCTTTGGGGGGCGCGGATGGCTACACCTTC	CASSALGGADGYTF
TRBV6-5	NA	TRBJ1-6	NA	TGTGCCAGCAGACGGGGCGCTAATTCACCCCTCCACTTT	CASRRGANSPLHF
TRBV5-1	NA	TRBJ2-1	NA	TGCGCCAGCAGCTTGTCGTGGGGGGAGCAGTTCTTC	CASSLSWGEQFF
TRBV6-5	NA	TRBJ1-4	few	TGTGCCAGCAGTTACTTTGGGCGATTCGGCGAAAAACTGTTTTTT	CASSYFGRFGEKLFF
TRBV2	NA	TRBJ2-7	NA	TGTGCCAGCAGTGACCAGGGAACCCCCTACGAGCAGTACTTC	CASSDQGTPYEQYF
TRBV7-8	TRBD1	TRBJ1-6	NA	TGTGCCAGCAGCTCAATCAGGGGGGCCGGGGCCCTCCACTTT	CASSSIRGAGALHF
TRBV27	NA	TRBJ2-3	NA	TGTGCCAGCAGTTTTTTAGCCTCGCACCTTAGCACAGATACGCAGTATTTT	CASSFLASHLSTDTQYF
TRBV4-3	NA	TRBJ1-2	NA	TGCGCCAGCAGCCAAGATCTGACGGTTCTTTTCTATGGCTACACCTTC	CASSQDLTVLFYGYTF
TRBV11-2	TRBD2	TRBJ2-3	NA	TGTGCCAGCACCTCCGGAATAGCGGGGGGCCCGAGCACAGATACGCAGTATTTT	CASTSGIAGGPSTDTQYF
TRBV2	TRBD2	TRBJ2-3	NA	TGTGCCGTAGGGCGACTAGCGACTAGGGGGGACACAGATACGCAGTATTTT	CAVGRLATRGDTDTQYF
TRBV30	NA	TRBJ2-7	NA	TGTGCCTGGAGTACCGGGGAAACACATGGGGGGCGGACCTACGAGCAGTACTTC	CAWSTGETHGGRTYEQYF
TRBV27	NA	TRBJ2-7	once	TGTGCCAGCAGTTCGCAAGGACAGTCCTACGAGCAGTACTTC	CASSSQGQSYEQYF
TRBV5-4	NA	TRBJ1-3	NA	TGTGCCAGCAGCTTGGGAGGACTGTTCTCTGGAAACACCATATATTTT	CASSLGGLFSGNTIYF
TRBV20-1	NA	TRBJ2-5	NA	TGCAGAGGGGGGCCTGGAGAGACCCAGTACTTC	CRGGPGETQYF
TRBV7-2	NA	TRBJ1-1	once	TGTGCCAGCAGCTTACTGTCCGAGAACACTGAAGCTTTCTTT	CASSLLSENTEAFF
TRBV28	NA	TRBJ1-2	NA	TGTGCCAGCAGTTTGTCGAACTATGGCTACACCTTC	CASSLSNYGYTF